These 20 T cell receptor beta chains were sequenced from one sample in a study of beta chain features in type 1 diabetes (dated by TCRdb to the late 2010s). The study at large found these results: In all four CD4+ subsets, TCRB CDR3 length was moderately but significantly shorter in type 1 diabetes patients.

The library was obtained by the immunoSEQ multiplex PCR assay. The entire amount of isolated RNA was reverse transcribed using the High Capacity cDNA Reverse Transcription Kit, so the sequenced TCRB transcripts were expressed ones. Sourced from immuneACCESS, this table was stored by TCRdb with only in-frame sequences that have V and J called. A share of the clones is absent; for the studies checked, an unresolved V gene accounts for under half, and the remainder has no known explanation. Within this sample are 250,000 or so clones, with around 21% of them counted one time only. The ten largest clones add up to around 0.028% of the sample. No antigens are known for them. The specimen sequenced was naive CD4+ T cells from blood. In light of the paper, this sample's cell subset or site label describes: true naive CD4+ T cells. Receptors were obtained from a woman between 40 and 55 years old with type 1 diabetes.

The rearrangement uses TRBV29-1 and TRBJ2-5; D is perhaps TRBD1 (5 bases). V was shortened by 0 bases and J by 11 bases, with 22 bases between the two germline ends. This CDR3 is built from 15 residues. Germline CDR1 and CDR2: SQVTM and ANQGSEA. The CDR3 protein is CSVEDLGRAVGEQYF. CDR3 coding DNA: TGCAGCGTTGAAGATCTCGGCAGGGCGGTAGGAGAGCAGTACTTC.

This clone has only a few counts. The CDR3 sequence: CSAGGTGEQYF. CDR3 DNA sequence: TGCAGCGCTGGAGGGACAGGCGAGCAGTACTTC. The chain couples TRBV29-1 to TRBJ2-7; TRBD1 aligns across 8 bases. CDR3 length: 11 amino acids. J gave up 6 bases and V 7 bases, and 5 bases lay outside the gene matches. In germline, CDR1 is SQVTM, CDR2 ANQGSEA.

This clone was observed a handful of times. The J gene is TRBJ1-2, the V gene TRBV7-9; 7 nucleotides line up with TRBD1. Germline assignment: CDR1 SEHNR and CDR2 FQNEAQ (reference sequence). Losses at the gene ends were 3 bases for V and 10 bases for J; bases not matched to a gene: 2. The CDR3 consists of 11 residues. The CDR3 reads CASSFTGDYTF. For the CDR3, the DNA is TGTGCCAGCAGCTTCACAGGGGACTACACCTTC. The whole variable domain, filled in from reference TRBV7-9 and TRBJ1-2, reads DTGVSQNPRHKITKRGQNVTFRCDPISEHNRLYWYRQTLGQGPEFLTYFQNEAQLEKSRLLSDRFSAERPKGSFSTLEIQRTEQGDSAMYLCASSFTGDYTFGSGTRLTVV.

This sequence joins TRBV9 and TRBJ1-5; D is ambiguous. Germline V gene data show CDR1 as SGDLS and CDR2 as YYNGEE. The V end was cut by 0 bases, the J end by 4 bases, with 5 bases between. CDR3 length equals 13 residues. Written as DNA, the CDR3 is TGTGCCAGCAGCGTAGGGCAGAATCAGCCCCAGCATTTT. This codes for CASSVGQNQPQHF.

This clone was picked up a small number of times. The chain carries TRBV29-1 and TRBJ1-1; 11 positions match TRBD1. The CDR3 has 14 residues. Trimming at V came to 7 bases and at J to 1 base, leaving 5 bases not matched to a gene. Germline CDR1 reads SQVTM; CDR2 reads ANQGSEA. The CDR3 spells CSAGQGATNTEAFF. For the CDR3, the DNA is TGCAGCGCCGGACAGGGGGCTACGAACACTGAAGCTTTCTTT.

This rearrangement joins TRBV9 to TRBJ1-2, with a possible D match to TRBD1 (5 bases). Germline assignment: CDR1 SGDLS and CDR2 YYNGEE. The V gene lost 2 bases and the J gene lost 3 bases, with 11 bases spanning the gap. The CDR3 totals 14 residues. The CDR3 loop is CASSVSGADYGYTF. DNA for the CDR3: TGTGCCAGCAGCGTCAGCGGGGCTGACTATGGCTACACCTTC.

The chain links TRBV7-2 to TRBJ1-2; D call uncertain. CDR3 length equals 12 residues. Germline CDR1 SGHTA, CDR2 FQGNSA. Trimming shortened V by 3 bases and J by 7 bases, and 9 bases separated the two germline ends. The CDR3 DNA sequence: TGTGCCAGCAGCTTTCGTGAGGCTGGCTACACCTTC. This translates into CASSFREAGYTF.

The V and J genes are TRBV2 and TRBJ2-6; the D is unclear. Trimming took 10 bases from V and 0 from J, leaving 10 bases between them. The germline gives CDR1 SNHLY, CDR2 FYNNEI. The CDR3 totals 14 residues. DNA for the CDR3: TGTGCCACGGGTTATAACTCTGGGGCCAACGTCCTGACTTTC. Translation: CATGYNSGANVLTF.

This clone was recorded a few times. The CDR3 reads CASSQQDRSHEQYF. For the CDR3, the DNA is TGTGCCAGCAGCCAACAGGACAGGTCCCACGAGCAGTACTTC. The chain couples TRBV4-2 to TRBJ2-7; TRBD1 matches at 7 bases. Germline V gene lookup returns CDR1 LGHNA and CDR2 YNFKEQ. V shed 2 bases and J 5 bases; nucleotides not matched to a gene: 6. The CDR3 totals 14 residues.

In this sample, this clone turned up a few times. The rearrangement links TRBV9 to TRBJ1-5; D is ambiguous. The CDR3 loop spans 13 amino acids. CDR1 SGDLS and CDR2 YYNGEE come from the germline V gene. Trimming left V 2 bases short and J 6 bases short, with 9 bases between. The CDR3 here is CASSVRDFQPQHF. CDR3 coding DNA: TGTGCCAGCAGCGTCCGGGATTTTCAGCCCCAGCATTTT.

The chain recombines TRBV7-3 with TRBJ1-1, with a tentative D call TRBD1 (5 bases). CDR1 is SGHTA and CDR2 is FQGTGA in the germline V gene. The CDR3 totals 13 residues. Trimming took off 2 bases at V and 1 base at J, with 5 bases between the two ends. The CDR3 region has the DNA TGTGCCAGCAGCTTAGACAGGAACACTGAAGCTTTCTTT. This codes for CASSLDRNTEAFF. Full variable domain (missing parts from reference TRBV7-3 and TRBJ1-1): GAGVSQTPSNKVTEKGKYVELRCDPISGHTALYWYRQSLGQGPEFLIYFQGTGAADDSGLPNDRFFAVRPEGSVSTLKIQRTERGDSAVYLCASSLDRNTEAFFGQGTRLTVV.

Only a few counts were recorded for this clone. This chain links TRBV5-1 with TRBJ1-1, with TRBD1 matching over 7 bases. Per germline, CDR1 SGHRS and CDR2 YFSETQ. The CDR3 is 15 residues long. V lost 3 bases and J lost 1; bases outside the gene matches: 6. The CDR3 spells CASSYRTGPNTEAFF. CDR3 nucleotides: TGCGCCAGCAGCTATAGGACAGGACCGAACACTGAAGCTTTCTTT. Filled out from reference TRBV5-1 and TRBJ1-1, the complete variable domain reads KAGVTQTPRYLIKTRGQQVTLSCSPISGHRSVSWYQQTPGQGLQFLFEYFSETQRNKGNFPGRFSGRQFSNSRSEMNVSTLELGDSALYLCASSYRTGPNTEAFFGQGTRLTVV.

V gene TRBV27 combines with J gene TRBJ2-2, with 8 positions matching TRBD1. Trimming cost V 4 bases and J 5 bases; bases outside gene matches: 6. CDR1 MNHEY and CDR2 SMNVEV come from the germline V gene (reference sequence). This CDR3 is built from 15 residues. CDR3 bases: TGTGCCAGCAGTTCCAGGACAGGGAGTACCGGGGAGCTGTTTTTT. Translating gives CASSSRTGSTGELFF.

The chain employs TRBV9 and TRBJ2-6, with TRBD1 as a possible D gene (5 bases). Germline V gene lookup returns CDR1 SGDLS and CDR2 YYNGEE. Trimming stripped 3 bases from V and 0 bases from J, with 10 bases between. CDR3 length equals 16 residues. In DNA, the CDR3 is TGTGCCAGCAGCGGAATCCAGGGCTCTGGGGCCAACGTCCTGACTTTC. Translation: CASSGIQGSGANVLTF.

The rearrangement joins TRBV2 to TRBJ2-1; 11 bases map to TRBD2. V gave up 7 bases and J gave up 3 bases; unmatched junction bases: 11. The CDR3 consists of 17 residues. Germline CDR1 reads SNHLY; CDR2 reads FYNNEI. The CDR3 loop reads CASMSALAGGGYNEQFF. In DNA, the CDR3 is TGTGCCAGCATGTCCGCCTTAGCGGGAGGGGGCTACAATGAGCAGTTCTTC.

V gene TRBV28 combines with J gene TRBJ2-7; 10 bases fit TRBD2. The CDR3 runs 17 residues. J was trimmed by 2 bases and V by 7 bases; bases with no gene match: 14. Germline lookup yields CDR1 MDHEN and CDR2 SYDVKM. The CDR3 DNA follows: TGTGCCAGCACTAGCGGGAGTTCCGAGTTAGGGCCCTACGAGCAGTACTTC. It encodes CASTSGSSELGPYEQYF. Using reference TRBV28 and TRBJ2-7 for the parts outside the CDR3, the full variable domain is DVKVTQSSRYLVKRTGEKVFLECVQDMDHENMFWYRQDPGLGLRLIYFSYDVKMKEKGDIPEGYSVSREKKERFSLILESASTNQTSMYLCASTSGSSELGPYEQYFGPGTRLTVT.

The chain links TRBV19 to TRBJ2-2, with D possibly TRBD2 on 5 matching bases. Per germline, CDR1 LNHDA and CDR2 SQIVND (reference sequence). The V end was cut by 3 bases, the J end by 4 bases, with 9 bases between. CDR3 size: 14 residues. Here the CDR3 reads CASSIGGFTGELFF. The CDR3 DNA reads TGTGCCAGTAGTATCGGAGGTTTCACCGGGGAGCTGTTTTTT.

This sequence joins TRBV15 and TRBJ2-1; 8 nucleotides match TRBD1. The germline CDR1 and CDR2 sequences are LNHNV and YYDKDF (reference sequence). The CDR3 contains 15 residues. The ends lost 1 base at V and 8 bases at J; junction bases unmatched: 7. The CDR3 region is CATSRGGQGPDEQFF. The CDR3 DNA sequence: TGTGCCACCAGCAGAGGCGGACAGGGTCCGGATGAGCAGTTCTTC.

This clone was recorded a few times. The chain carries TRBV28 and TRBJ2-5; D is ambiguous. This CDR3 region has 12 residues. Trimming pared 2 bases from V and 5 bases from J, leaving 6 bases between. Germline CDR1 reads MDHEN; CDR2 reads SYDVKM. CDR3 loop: CASSLNSETQYF. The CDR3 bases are TGTGCCAGCAGTTTAAATTCGGAGACCCAGTACTTC.

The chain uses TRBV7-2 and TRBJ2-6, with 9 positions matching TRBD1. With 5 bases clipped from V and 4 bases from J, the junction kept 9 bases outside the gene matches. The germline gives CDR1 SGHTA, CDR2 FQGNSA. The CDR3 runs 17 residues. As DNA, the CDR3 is TGTGCCAGCAGCCGACGGACAGGGGTGAGCGGGGCCAACGTCCTGACTTTC. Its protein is CASSRRTGVSGANVLTF.